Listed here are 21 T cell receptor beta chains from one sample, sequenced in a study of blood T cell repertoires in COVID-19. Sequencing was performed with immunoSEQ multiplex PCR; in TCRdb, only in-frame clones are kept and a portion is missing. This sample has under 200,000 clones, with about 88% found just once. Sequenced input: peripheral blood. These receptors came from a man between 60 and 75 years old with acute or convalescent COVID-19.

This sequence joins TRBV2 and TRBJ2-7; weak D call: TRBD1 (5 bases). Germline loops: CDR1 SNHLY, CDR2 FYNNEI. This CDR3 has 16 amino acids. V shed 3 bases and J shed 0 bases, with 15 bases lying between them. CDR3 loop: CASSDRVRTTSYEQYV. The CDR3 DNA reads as TGTGCCAGCAGTGACAGGGTTCGAACAACCTCCTACGAGCAGTACGTC.

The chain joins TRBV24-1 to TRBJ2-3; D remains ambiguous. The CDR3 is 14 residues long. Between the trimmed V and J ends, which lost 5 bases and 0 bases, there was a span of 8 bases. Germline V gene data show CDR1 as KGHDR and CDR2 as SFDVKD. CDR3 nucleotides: TGTGCCACCAGTGGGGCCCCTAGCACAGATACGCAGTATTTT. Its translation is CATSGAPSTDTQYF.

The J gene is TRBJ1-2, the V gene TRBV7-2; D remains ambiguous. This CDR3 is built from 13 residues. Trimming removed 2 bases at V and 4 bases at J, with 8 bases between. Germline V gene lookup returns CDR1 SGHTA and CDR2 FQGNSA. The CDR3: CASSLLSSYGYTF. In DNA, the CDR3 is TGTGCCAGCAGCTTATTGAGTTCCTATGGCTACACCTTC.

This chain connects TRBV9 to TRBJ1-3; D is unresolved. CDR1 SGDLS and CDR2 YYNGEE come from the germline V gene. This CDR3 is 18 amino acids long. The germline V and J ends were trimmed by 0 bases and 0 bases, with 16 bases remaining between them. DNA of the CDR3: TGTGCCAGCAGCGTAGCTCGGAAACCGGACTACTCTGGAAACACCATATATTTT. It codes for CASSVARKPDYSGNTIYF.

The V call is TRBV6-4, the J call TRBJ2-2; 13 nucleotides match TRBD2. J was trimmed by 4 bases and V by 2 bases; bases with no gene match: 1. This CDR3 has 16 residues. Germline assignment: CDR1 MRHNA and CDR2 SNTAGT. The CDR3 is CASSDTSGGATGELFF. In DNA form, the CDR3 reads TGTGCCAGCAGTGACACTAGCGGGGGGGCCACCGGGGAGCTGTTTTTT.

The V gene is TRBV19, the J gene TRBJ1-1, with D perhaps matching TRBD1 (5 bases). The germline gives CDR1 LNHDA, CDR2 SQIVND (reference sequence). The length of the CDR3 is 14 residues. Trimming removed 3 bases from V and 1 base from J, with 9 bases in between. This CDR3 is CASSIGHANTEAFF. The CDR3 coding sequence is TGTGCCAGTAGTATTGGACACGCGAACACTGAAGCTTTCTTT.

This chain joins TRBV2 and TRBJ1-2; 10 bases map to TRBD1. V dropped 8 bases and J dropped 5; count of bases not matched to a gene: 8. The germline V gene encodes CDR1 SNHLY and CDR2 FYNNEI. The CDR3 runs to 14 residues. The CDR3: CASGGDRGTYGYTF. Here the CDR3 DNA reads TGTGCCAGCGGGGGGGACAGGGGCACGTATGGCTACACCTTC. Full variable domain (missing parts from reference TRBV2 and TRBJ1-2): EPEVTQTPSHQVTQMGQEVILRCVPISNHLYFYWYRQILGQKVEFLVSFYNNEISEKSEIFDDQFSVERPDGSNFTLKIRSTKLEDSAMYFCASGGDRGTYGYTFGSGTRLTVV.

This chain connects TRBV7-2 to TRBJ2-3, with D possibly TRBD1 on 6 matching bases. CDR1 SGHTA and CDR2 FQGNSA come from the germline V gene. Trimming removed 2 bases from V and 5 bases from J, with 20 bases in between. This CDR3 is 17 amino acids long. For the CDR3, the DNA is TGTGCCAGCAGCTTACAGGCAACAGGGTGGGTTTTAGATACGCAGTATTTT. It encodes CASSLQATGWVLDTQYF.

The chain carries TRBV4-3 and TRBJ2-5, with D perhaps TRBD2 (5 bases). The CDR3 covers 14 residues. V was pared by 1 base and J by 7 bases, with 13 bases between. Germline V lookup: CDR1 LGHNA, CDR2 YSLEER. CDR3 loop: CASSQGRGVGTQYF. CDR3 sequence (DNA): TGCGCCAGCAGCCAAGGTCGGGGAGTCGGGACCCAGTACTTC.

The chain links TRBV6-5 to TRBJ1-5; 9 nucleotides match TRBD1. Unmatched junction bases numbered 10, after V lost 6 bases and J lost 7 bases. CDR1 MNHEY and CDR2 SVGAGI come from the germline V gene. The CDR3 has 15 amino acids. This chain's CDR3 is CASRETGGLEQPQHF. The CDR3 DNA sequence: TGTGCCAGCAGAGAGACAGGGGGTCTGGAGCAGCCCCAGCATTTT.

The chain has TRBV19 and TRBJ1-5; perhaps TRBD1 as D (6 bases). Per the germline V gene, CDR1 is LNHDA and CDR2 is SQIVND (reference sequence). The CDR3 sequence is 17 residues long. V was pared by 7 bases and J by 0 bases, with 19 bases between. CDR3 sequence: CASTITGVQGSNQPQHF. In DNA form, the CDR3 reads TGTGCCAGTACCATAACCGGGGTACAGGGTAGCAATCAGCCCCAGCATTTT.

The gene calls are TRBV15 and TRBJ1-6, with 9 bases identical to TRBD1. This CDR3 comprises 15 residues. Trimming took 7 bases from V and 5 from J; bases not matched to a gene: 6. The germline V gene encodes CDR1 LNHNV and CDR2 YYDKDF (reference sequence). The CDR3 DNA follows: TGTGCCACCAAAAGGGACAGGGCAAATAATTCACCCCTCCACTTT. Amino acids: CATKRDRANNSPLHF.

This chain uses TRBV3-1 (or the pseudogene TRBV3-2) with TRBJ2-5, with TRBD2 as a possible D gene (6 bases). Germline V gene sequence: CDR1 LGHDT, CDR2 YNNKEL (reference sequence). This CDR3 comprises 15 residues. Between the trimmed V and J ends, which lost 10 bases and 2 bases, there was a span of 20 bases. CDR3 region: CATSGGLKLQETQYF. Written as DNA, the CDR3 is TGTGCCACCTCCGGGGGTTTGAAACTTCAAGAGACCCAGTACTTC.

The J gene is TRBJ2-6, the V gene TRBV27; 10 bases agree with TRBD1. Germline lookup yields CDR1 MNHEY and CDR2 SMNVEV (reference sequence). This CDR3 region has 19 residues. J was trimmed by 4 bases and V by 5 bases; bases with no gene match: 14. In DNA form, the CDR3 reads TGTGCCAGCAGTATCTTAGGGACAGGGGACGGAAAAGGGGCCAACGTCCTGACTTTC. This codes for CASSILGTGDGKGANVLTF.

The CDR3 bases are TGTGCCAGCAGCATTAAGTTAGCGGGCAGCTCCTACAATGAGCAGTTCTTC. Translated: CASSIKLAGSSYNEQFF. The J gene is TRBJ2-1, the V gene TRBV7-2; 7 bases align to TRBD2. This CDR3 has 17 amino acids. Per the germline V gene, CDR1 is SGHTA and CDR2 is FQGNSA. With V trimmed by 5 bases and J by 0 bases, 10 bases remained unmatched.

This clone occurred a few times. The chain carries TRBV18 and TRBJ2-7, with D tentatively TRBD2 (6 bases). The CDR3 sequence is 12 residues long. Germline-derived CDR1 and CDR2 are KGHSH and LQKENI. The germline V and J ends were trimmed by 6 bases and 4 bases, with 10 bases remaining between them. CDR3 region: CASSPAGYEQYV. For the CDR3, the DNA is TGTGCCAGCTCGCCGGCGGGGTACGAGCAGTACGTC.

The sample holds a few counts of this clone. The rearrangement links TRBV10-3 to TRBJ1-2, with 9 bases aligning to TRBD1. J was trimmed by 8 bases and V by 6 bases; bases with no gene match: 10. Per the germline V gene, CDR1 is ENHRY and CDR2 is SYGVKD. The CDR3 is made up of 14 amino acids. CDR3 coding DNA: TGTGCCATCAGCGATTCCGGGACAGGGAGAGGCTACACCTTC. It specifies CAISDSGTGRGYTF.

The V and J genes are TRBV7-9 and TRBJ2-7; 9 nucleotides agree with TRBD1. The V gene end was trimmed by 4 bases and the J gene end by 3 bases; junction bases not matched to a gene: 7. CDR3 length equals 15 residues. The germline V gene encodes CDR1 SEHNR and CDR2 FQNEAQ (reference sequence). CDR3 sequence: CASSSGGQGYYEQYV. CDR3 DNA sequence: TGTGCCAGCAGCTCTGGCGGACAGGGGTACTACGAGCAGTACGTC.

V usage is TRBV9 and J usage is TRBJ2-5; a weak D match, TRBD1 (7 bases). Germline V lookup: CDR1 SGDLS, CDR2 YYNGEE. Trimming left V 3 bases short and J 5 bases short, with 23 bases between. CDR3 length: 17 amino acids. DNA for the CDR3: TGTGCCAGCAGCGACAATCCAGTGGAGGGGGCTAGGGAGACCCAGTACTTC. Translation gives CASSDNPVEGARETQYF. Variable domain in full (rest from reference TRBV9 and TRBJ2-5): DSGVTQTPKHLITATGQRVTLRCSPRSGDLSVYWYQQSLDQGLQFLIQYYNGEERAKGNILERFSAQQFPDLHSELNLSSLELGDSALYFCASSDNPVEGARETQYFGPGTRLLVL.

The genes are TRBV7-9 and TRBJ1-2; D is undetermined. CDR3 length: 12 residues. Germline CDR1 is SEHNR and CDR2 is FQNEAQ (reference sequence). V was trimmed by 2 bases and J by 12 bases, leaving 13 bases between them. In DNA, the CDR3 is TGTGCCAGCAGCTTATCCGGGTTACGGAACACCTTC. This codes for CASSLSGLRNTF.

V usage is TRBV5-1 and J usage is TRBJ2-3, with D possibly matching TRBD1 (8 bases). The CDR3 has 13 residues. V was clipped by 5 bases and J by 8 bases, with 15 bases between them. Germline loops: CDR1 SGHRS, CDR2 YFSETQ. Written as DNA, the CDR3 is TGCGCCAGCAGGACGACAGGGGAGGGTACGCAGTATTTT. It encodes CASRTTGEGTQYF. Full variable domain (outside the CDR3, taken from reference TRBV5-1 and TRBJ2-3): KAGVTQTPRYLIKTRGQQVTLSCSPISGHRSVSWYQQTPGQGLQFLFEYFSETQRNKGNFPGRFSGRQFSNSRSEMNVSTLELGDSALYLCASRTTGEGTQYFGPGTRLTVL.